This is a list of T cell receptor beta chains from one sample in a study of T cell responses to AZD1222 COVID-19 vaccine. Here immunoSEQ multiplex PCR was the method, and the copy in TCRdb shows in-frame clones only, minus some. The sample comprises over 120,000 clones, roughly 92% of which are singletons, and over 1.5% rests with the top ten. Here the sequenced sample was peripheral blood, taken on day 0 of AZD1222 vaccination. The receptors were gathered from an adult in good health. The CDR3 runs from the conserved cysteine through the conserved F or W. Each record gives: D gene, J gene, V gene, clone size, CDR3 protein, CDR3 DNA. The D gene is left open where the match is weak. Rows give clone size only sometimes, using once, few, many, or a class for an expanded clone.

TRBD1 TRBJ1-5 TRBV25-1 once CASSPAGQQYSNQPQHF TGTGCCAGCAGTCCTGCGGGACAGCAGTATAGCAATCAGCCCCAGCATTTT
- TRBJ1-3 TRBV19 once CASSISGYSGNTIYF TGTGCCAGTAGTATATCGGGATACTCTGGAAACACCATATATTTT
- TRBJ2-1 TRBV10-3 - CAISELYRDTFPYNEQFF TGTGCCATCAGTGAGTTATACCGGGACACCTTCCCCTACAATGAGCAGTTCTTC
- TRBJ2-5 TRBV4-2 - CASSQERAGQETQYF TGTGCCAGCAGCCAAGAGCGGGCAGGACAAGAGACCCAGTACTTC
TRBD1 TRBJ1-2 TRBV24-1 once CATSDTRGFYGYTF TGTGCCACCAGTGACACCAGGGGGTTCTATGGCTACACCTTC
- TRBJ1-6 TRBV6-5 - CASGLDSPLHF TGTGCCAGCGGACTCGATTCACCCCTCCACTTT
- TRBJ2-3 TRBV29-1 once CSVDQGRLDTQYF TGCAGCGTTGACCAGGGTCGGTTAGATACGCAGTATTTT
- TRBJ1-2 TRBV5-6 - CASSFSSAGGETGYTF TGTGCCAGCAGCTTCAGTTCTGCCGGGGGCGAGACCGGCTACACCTTC
TRBD2 TRBJ2-1 TRBV28 - CASSGHRAGGYNEQFF TGTGCCAGCAGTGGGCATAGGGCGGGGGGATACAATGAGCAGTTCTTC
- TRBJ2-3 TRBV9 once CASSLGLGQDTQYF TGTGCCAGCAGCTTGGGCCTCGGGCAGGATACGCAGTATTTT
- TRBJ1-5 TRBV13 - CASSLGPYNQPQHF TGTGCCAGCAGCTTAGGACCGTACAATCAGCCCCAGCATTTT
- TRBJ2-1 TRBV11-2 - CASSSGEYNEQFF TGTGCCAGCAGCTCCGGAGAGTACAATGAGCAGTTCTTC
- TRBJ2-2 TRBV2 - CASNRVTNTGELFF TGTGCCAGCAACCGCGTCACGAACACCGGGGAGCTGTTTTTT
TRBD1 TRBJ1-2 TRBV27 few CASSSAPQGDYGYTF TGTGCCAGCAGTTCAGCACCACAGGGGGACTATGGCTACACCTTC
TRBD1 TRBJ2-7 TRBV6-5 - CASADRGDLSYEQYF TGTGCCAGCGCAGACAGGGGTGACCTCTCCTACGAGCAGTACTTC
- TRBJ1-2 TRBV9 - CASSPQATYTNYGYTF TGTGCCAGCAGTCCGCAAGCGACTTATACTAACTATGGCTACACCTTC
- TRBJ1-1 TRBV2 - CASTSGGTEAFF TGTGCCAGCACTTCGGGGGGGACTGAAGCTTTCTTT
- TRBJ2-7 TRBV5-4 - CASSLESYEQYF TGTGCCAGCAGCTTGGAGTCCTACGAGCAGTACTTC
TRBD1 TRBJ1-1 TRBV4-1 - CASSPTGLNTEAFF TGCGCCAGCAGCCCGACAGGGTTGAACACTGAAGCTTTCTTT
- TRBJ2-7 TRBV11-2 - CASSQTRNEQYF TGTGCCAGCAGCCAAACTAGGAACGAGCAGTACTTC
- TRBJ1-2 TRBV12-3/TRBV12-4 - CASSLTVNYGYTF TGTGCCAGCAGTCTGACAGTTAACTATGGCTACACCTTC
- TRBJ2-1 TRBV6-1 - CASSDGQGSYNEQFF TGTGCCAGCAGTGACGGCCAGGGTTCCTACAATGAGCAGTTCTTC
- TRBJ1-6 TRBV20-1 once CSASRLRGSAPYNSPLHF TGCAGTGCTAGTCGATTACGGGGTTCGGCGCCCTATAATTCACCCCTCCACTTT
- TRBJ1-5 TRBV28 - CASSLLIAGQGEGF TGTGCCAGCAGTTTATTAATAGCGGGGCAGGGAGAAGGTTTT
TRBD2 TRBJ2-7 TRBV3-1/TRBV3-2 - CASSHGGRVYEQYF TGTGCCAGCAGCCACGGCGGGAGGGTATACGAGCAGTACTTC
- TRBJ1-2 TRBV5-1 - CASRRKGGHYGYTF TGCGCCAGCAGGCGGAAGGGTGGGCACTATGGCTACACCTTC
- TRBJ1-2 TRBV28 - CATAGLDYGYTF TGTGCTACTGCGGGACTGGACTATGGCTACACCTTC
- TRBJ2-7 TRBV10-3 - CAISELGGKTYEQYF TGTGCCATCAGTGAGTTGGGCGGCAAGACCTACGAGCAGTACTTC
- TRBJ1-6 TRBV18 - CASSPPVIWDGRSYNSPLHF TGTGCCAGCTCACCACCGGTAATATGGGACGGACGCTCCTATAATTCACCCCTCCACTTT
- TRBJ2-5 TRBV7-9 few CASSLGRTTQETQYF TGTGCCAGCAGCTTAGGGCGGACTACGCAAGAGACCCAGTACTTC
- TRBJ2-1 TRBV7-8 few CASSLARTVEQFF TGTGCCAGCAGCTTAGCCAGGACGGTTGAGCAGTTCTTC